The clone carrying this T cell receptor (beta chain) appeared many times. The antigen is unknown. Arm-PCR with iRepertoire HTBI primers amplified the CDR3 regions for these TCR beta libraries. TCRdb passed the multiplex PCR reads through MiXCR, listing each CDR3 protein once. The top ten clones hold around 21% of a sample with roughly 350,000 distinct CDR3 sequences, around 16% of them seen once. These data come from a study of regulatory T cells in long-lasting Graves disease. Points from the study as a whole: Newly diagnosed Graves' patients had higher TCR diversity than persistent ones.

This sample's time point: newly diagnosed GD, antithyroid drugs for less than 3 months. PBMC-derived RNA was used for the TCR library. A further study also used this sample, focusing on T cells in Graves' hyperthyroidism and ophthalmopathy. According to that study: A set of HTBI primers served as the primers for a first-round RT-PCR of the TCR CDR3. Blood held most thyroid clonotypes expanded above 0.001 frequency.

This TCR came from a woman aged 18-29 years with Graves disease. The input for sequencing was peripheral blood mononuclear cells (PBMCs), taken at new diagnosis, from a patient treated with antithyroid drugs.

The CDR3 DNA is TGTGCCAGCACCCCGCTAGTAGGTCAGCCCCAGCATTTT. Amino acid sequence: CASTPLVGQPQHF. The rearrangement joins TRBV18 to TRBJ1-5; D remains ambiguous. In germline, CDR1 is KGHSH, CDR2 LQKENI. V lost 8 bases, J lost 6 bases, and 14 bases lay in between. CDR3 length: 13 residues. The variable domain in full, completed from reference TRBV18 and TRBJ1-5, reads NAGVMQNPRHLVRRRGQEARLRCSPMKGHSHVYWYRQLPEEGLKFMVYLQKENIIDESGMPKERFSAEFPKEGPSILRIQQVVRGDSAAYFCASTPLVGQPQHFGDGTRLSIL.